These 30 T cell receptor beta chains came from one sample sequenced in a study of T cells in Graves' hyperthyroidism and ophthalmopathy. RNA transcripts gave rise to amplified TCR beta CDR3 regions. The HTBI primer set was used in a first-round RT-PCR of the TCR CDR3. TCRdb reprocessed the multiplex PCR reads with MiXCR, giving one entry per CDR3 protein. The sample shows 240,000 or so distinct CDR3 sequences, about 17% of them seen only once. Sequenced input: blood. Every receptor here comes from a woman in her late teens or twenties with Graves' ophthalmopathy.

The chain recombines TRBV20-1 with TRBJ1-3, with 7 bases matching TRBD1. This CDR3 comprises 12 residues. The germline V gene encodes CDR1 DFQATT and CDR2 SNEGSKA (reference sequence). V dropped 7 bases and J dropped 3; count of bases not matched to a gene: 3. CDR3 amino acids: CSVTGVGNTIYF. As DNA, the CDR3 is TGCAGTGTTACAGGGGTTGGAAACACCATATATTTT.

This clonotype was seen repeatedly, ten times or more. This chain links TRBV28 with TRBJ1-5, with D possibly being TRBD1 (5 bases). Germline V gene sequence: CDR1 MDHEN, CDR2 SYDVKM. Deletions cut 3 bases from V and 0 bases from J, with 9 bases between. The CDR3 runs to 15 residues. The CDR3 DNA reads as TGTGCCAGCAGTTTGGGGGGTTATAGCAATCAGCCCCAGCATTTT. The encoded protein is CASSLGGYSNQPQHF.

This clonotype was seen repeatedly, ten times or more. The chain combines TRBV11-3 with TRBJ2-7, with a tentative D call TRBD1 (6 bases). V lost 5 bases to trimming and J lost 7 bases, with 15 bases between them. The CDR3 contains 13 residues. From germline, CDR1 is SGHNT and CDR2 YENEEA. In DNA, the CDR3 is TGTGCCAGCAGCGTACACAGGGTTGAGGAGCAGTACTTC. Amino acid sequence: CASSVHRVEEQYF.

This clonotype was seen repeatedly, ten times or more. The chain recombines TRBV19 with TRBJ1-2; D gene uncertain. Trimming left V 3 bases short and J 1 base short, with 12 bases between. The CDR3 sequence is 15 residues long. The germline V gene encodes CDR1 LNHDA and CDR2 SQIVND (reference sequence). In DNA form, the CDR3 reads TGTGCCAGTAGTATTGGAGCAGCTTATAACTATGGCTACACCTTC. Translation: CASSIGAAYNYGYTF.

Many counts were recorded for this clonotype. V and J are TRBV19 and TRBJ1-5, with D perhaps matching TRBD1 (5 bases). The CDR3 has 16 residues. The V gene lost 7 bases and the J gene lost 0 bases, with 16 bases spanning the gap. CDR1 LNHDA and CDR2 SQIVND come from the germline V gene (reference sequence). The CDR3 loop is CASNRDVRNSNQPQHF. Here the CDR3 DNA reads TGTGCCAGTAATCGGGACGTAAGGAATAGCAATCAGCCCCAGCATTTT. Filled out from reference TRBV19 and TRBJ1-5, the complete variable domain reads DGGITQSPKYLFRKEGQNVTLSCEQNLNHDAMYWYRQDPGQGLRLIYYSQIVNDFQKGDIAEGYSVSREKKESFPLTVTSAQKNPTAFYLCASNRDVRNSNQPQHFGDGTRLSIL.

This clonotype was found many times. The J gene is TRBJ2-6, the V gene TRBV12-3 or TRBV12-4; D remains ambiguous. This CDR3 has 13 residues. Trimming cost V 6 bases and J 1 base, with 4 bases left between them. In nucleotides, the CDR3 is TGTGCCAGCAGCAATTCTGGGGCCAACGTCCTGACTTTC. Translated: CASSNSGANVLTF.

The table lists this clonotype with many counts. The chain employs TRBV7-3 and TRBJ2-3; D gene ambiguous. Trimming took off 5 bases at V and 2 bases at J, with 14 bases between the two ends. The germline V gene has CDR1 SGHTA and CDR2 FQGTGA. The CDR3 loop spans 15 amino acids. Here the CDR3 reads CASSSTGSNTDTQYF. CDR3 bases: TGTGCCAGCAGCAGCACCGGGTCCAACACAGATACGCAGTATTTT. Combining the CDR3 with reference TRBV7-3 and TRBJ2-3 gives the whole variable domain GAGVSQTPSNKVTEKGKYVELRCDPISGHTALYWYRQSLGQGPEFLIYFQGTGAADDSGLPNDRFFAVRPEGSVSTLKIQRTERGDSAVYLCASSSTGSNTDTQYFGPGTRLTVL.

The chain has TRBV18 and TRBJ1-4, with unresolved D. The germline V gene has CDR1 KGHSH and CDR2 LQKENI. V lost 2 bases and J lost 6, with 10 bases in between. This CDR3 region has 14 residues. The CDR3 sequence is CASSPSGIDEKLFF. CDR3 nucleotide sequence: TGTGCCAGCTCACCAAGTGGCATAGATGAAAAACTGTTTTTT. Full variable domain (outside the CDR3, taken from reference TRBV18 and TRBJ1-4): NAGVMQNPRHLVRRRGQEARLRCSPMKGHSHVYWYRQLPEEGLKFMVYLQKENIIDESGMPKERFSAEFPKEGPSILRIQQVVRGDSAAYFCASSPSGIDEKLFFGSGTQLSVL.

In this sample, this clonotype turned up a few times. Possible read error: a much larger clone is one base away. The chain joins TRBV28 to TRBJ1-3, with 9 bases aligning to TRBD1. Germline CDR1 reads MDHEN; CDR2 reads SYDVKM. The CDR3 spans 16 residues. CDR3 region: CAGSPYPGQGYNTIYF. The DNA for the CDR3 is TGTGCCGGCAGTCCCTACCCGGGACAGGGATACAACACCATATATTTT.

This clonotype was counted a few times. CDR3 sequence: CASSFQGAGTEAFF. The DNA of the CDR3 is TGTGCCAGTAGTTTCCAGGGGGCCGGTACTGAAGCTTTCTTT. This rearrangement joins TRBV19 to TRBJ1-1; TRBD1 matches 8 bases. The V segment lost 5 bases and the J segment 5 bases; nucleotides outside the gene matches: 7. There are 14 residues in the CDR3. The germline V gene encodes CDR1 LNHDA and CDR2 SQIVND (reference sequence).

This clonotype has ten or more counts. The chain has TRBV9 and TRBJ2-3; TRBD2 matches at 9 bases. This CDR3 has 14 residues. Trimming took 0 bases from V and 10 from J; bases not matched to a gene: 6. Germline values: CDR1 SGDLS, CDR2 YYNGEE. This CDR3 is CASSVEASGAPQYF. The CDR3 bases are TGTGCCAGCAGCGTAGAGGCTAGCGGGGCTCCGCAGTATTTT.

This clonotype was seen ten or more times. The V call is TRBV4-1, the J call TRBJ2-1, with 11 bases identical to TRBD1. The CDR3 consists of 15 residues. J lost 6 bases, V lost 0 bases, and 1 base had no gene match. Germline V gives CDR1 MGHRA, CDR2 YSYEKL. Here the CDR3 reads CASSQEGTGGNEQFF. The CDR3 bases are TGCGCCAGCAGCCAAGAGGGGACAGGGGGCAATGAGCAGTTCTTC.

This clonotype was detected many times. The V gene is TRBV30, the J gene TRBJ1-2, with a weak D call TRBD1 (5 bases). The germline CDR1 and CDR2 sequences are GTSNPN and SVGIG (reference sequence). The CDR3 covers 16 residues. The V end was cut by 0 bases, the J end by 2 bases, with 16 bases between. CDR3 residues: CAWSVQGRRGNYGYTF. CDR3 nucleotides: TGTGCCTGGAGTGTCCAGGGTAGGAGGGGAAACTATGGCTACACCTTC.

Regarding this clonotype: With a much larger clone just one base away, this may be a read error. V and J are TRBV27 and TRBJ2-5; D uncertain. The germline CDR1 and CDR2 sequences are MNHEY and SMNVEV (reference sequence). The CDR3 has 13 residues. CDR3 DNA sequence: TGTGCCAACAGTCGTCTGTACCAAGAGACCCAGTACTTC. Protein sequence: CANSRLYQETQYF.

A word on this clonotype: This could be a read error, since a much larger clone is one nucleotide away. The chain couples TRBV11-2 to TRBJ1-4; D not certain. The CDR3 has 12 residues. Germline V gene data show CDR1 as SGHAT and CDR2 as FQNNGV. For the CDR3, the DNA is TGTGCCAACAGCTTAGAATCCGCAAAACTGTTTTTT. Translation: CANSLESAKLFF.

The chain uses TRBV6-2 or TRBV6-3 and TRBJ2-3; D call uncertain. This CDR3 comprises 18 residues. The germline V gene encodes CDR1 MNHEY and CDR2 SVGEGT. With 4 bases removed from V and 2 bases from J, the gap between germline ends came to 22 bases. CDR3 in DNA: TGTGCCAGCAGTTCCCTCCCGGCCCGTTCGGGTCCCACAGATACGCAGTATTTT. It translates to CASSSLPARSGPTDTQYF.

Ten or more counts support this clonotype. This chain links TRBV6-6 with TRBJ2-5; D may match TRBD1 or TRBD2 (5 bases each). Germline V CDR1 and CDR2: MNHNY, SVGAGI (reference sequence). V lost 2 bases to trimming and J lost 3 bases, with 10 bases between them. The CDR3 totals 14 residues. The chain's CDR3 is CASSYRGRKETQYF. The CDR3, as DNA: TGTGCCAGCAGTTACCGGGGACGGAAAGAGACCCAGTACTTC.

This clonotype has at least ten counts. The chain has TRBV30 and TRBJ1-1; the D gene is possibly TRBD1 (6 bases). V dropped 7 bases and J dropped 1 base, with 10 bases sitting between them. Germline lookup yields CDR1 GTSNPN and CDR2 SVGIG (reference sequence). The CDR3 is made up of 12 amino acids. Written as DNA, the CDR3 is TGTGCCTTTGACAGGAGGAACACTGAAGCTTTCTTT. The encoded protein is CAFDRRNTEAFF. Complete variable domain (other parts from reference TRBV30 and TRBJ1-1): SQTIHQWPATLVQPVGSPLSLECTVEGTSNPNLYWYRQAAGRGLQLLFYSVGIGQISSEVPQNLSASRPQDRQFILSSKKLLLSDSGFYLCAFDRRNTEAFFGQGTRLTVV.

The chain couples TRBV5-1 to TRBJ2-5; 9 bases are shared with TRBD2. The junction had 9 bases not matched to a gene; V was cut back by 1 base and J by 5 bases. Looked up from germline, CDR1 is SGHRS and CDR2 is YFSETQ. This CDR3 has 16 residues. This CDR3 reads CASSLIGLSGGETQYF. DNA for the CDR3: TGCGCCAGCAGCTTGATTGGCCTTAGCGGGGGTGAGACCCAGTACTTC.

Ten or more counts support this clonotype. DNA for the CDR3: TGTGCCAGCAGTCCTAGACAGGGGGCGTCGGAGACCCAGTACTTC. Its protein is CASSPRQGASETQYF. The V gene is TRBV7-9, the J gene TRBJ2-5; 10 nucleotides agree with TRBD1. Per the germline V gene, CDR1 is SEHNR and CDR2 is FQNEAQ (reference sequence). The J segment lost 5 bases and the V segment lost 6 bases, leaving 9 bases of the junction unmatched. The length of the CDR3 is 15 residues.

This clonotype was seen repeatedly, ten times or more. The chain is built from TRBV10-1 and TRBJ2-5, with a weak D call TRBD2 (6 bases). This CDR3 is 15 amino acids long. The germline gives CDR1 WNHNN, CDR2 SYGVQD (reference sequence). The germline V and J ends were trimmed by 0 bases and 5 bases, with 13 bases remaining between them. The CDR3 bases are TGCGCCAGCAGTGAGTCCGAAAGGGCGGGGGAGACCCAGTACTTC. Amino acid sequence: CASSESERAGETQYF.

This clonotype was observed a handful of times. CDR3 sequence: CASSSRTGLNTEAFF. Written as DNA, the CDR3 is TGTGCCAGCAGTTCACGGACAGGATTGAACACTGAAGCTTTCTTT. V and J are TRBV6-1 and TRBJ1-1, with 7 bases identical to TRBD1. The CDR3 is made up of 15 amino acids. Looked up from germline, CDR1 is MNHNS and CDR2 is SASEGT. The trim removed 5 bases at V and 0 bases at J, leaving 6 bases unmatched.

The sample holds many counts of this clonotype. The chain joins TRBV28 to TRBJ1-1, with D uncertain. V lost 3 bases and J lost 6, with 5 bases in between. This CDR3 has 11 amino acids. Germline-derived CDR1 and CDR2 are MDHEN and SYDVKM. The CDR3 reads CASSLFAEAFF. The CDR3 DNA reads TGTGCCAGCAGTTTGTTCGCTGAAGCTTTCTTT.

The V and J genes are TRBV27 and TRBJ2-1, with D unclear. V was cut by 1 base and J by 3 bases, with 7 bases left in between. The CDR3 contains 14 residues. The germline gives CDR1 MNHEY, CDR2 SMNVEV (reference sequence). The CDR3 nucleotides are TGTGCCAGCAGTTTATGGGGTGGCTACAATGAGCAGTTCTTC. Its translation: CASSLWGGYNEQFF.

This clonotype appeared many times. CDR3 amino acids: CASSFIAGGADTQYF. The CDR3 nucleotides read TGTGCCAGCAGCTTCATAGCGGGAGGAGCAGATACGCAGTATTTT. V usage is TRBV7-9 and J usage is TRBJ2-3; 10 nucleotides agree with TRBD2. V lost 3 bases to trimming and J lost 4 bases; unmatched junction nucleotides: 4. This CDR3 is built from 15 residues. Per germline, CDR1 SEHNR and CDR2 FQNEAQ (reference sequence).

This clonotype was observed at least ten times. V gene TRBV28 combines with J gene TRBJ1-5; D unresolved. Per the germline V gene, CDR1 is MDHEN and CDR2 is SYDVKM. V was clipped by 6 bases and J by 2 bases, with 8 bases between them. The CDR3 runs 13 residues. CDR3 region: CASSPEGNQPQHF. CDR3 sequence (DNA): TGTGCCAGCAGCCCCGAGGGCAATCAGCCCCAGCATTTT. The complete variable domain, with remaining parts taken from reference TRBV28 and TRBJ1-5, reads DVKVTQSSRYLVKRTGEKVFLECVQDMDHENMFWYRQDPGLGLRLIYFSYDVKMKEKGDIPEGYSVSREKKERFSLILESASTNQTSMYLCASSPEGNQPQHFGDGTRLSIL.

This clonotype was counted ten times or more. The gene calls are TRBV7-9 and TRBJ1-1, with a weak D call TRBD1 (5 bases). The CDR3 is 12 amino acids. The germline V and J ends were trimmed by 1 base and 12 bases, with 12 bases remaining between them. From germline, CDR1 is SEHNR and CDR2 FQNEAQ (reference sequence). In nucleotides, the CDR3 is TGTGCCAGCAGCTTAGGTTCCAGGGCGACTTTCTTT. It specifies CASSLGSRATFF.

The table lists this clonotype with many counts. This sequence joins TRBV6-1 and TRBJ1-5; TRBD1 matches 7 bases. The length of the CDR3 is 15 residues. With 6 bases clipped from V and 0 bases from J, the junction kept 5 bases outside the gene matches. CDR1 is MNHNS and CDR2 is SASEGT in the germline V gene. The CDR3 sequence: CASSQGTVSNQPQHF. The CDR3 nucleotides are TGTGCCAGCAGCCAAGGGACAGTTAGCAATCAGCCCCAGCATTTT.

The sample holds many counts of this clonotype. Here the CDR3 reads CASSPIQDRAPNTEAFF. The CDR3 DNA sequence: TGTGCCAGCAGCCCCATTCAGGACAGGGCTCCGAACACTGAAGCTTTCTTT. The chain joins TRBV9 to TRBJ1-1; TRBD1 matches 8 bases. The CDR3 loop spans 17 amino acids. Germline loops: CDR1 SGDLS, CDR2 YYNGEE. V was clipped by 4 bases and J by 1 base; unmatched bases: 12.

Many counts were recorded for this clonotype. This sequence joins TRBV6-1 and TRBJ1-2; D perhaps matches TRBD1 (5 bases). Germline CDR1 is MNHNS and CDR2 is SASEGT. V gave up 3 bases and J gave up 8 bases, with 16 bases separating them. The CDR3 is made up of 14 amino acids. The CDR3 DNA is TGTGCCAGCAGTGAGGGTGGGGCGCAGCGAGGCTACACCTTC. Its translation: CASSEGGAQRGYTF.